Below, 21 T cell receptor beta chains from the same sample are listed, as sequenced in a study of blood T cell repertoires in COVID-19. The data were produced by immunoSEQ multiplex PCR, yet TCRdb's version contains in-frame clones alone and is incomplete. The sample records tens of thousands of clones, 80% to 90% being singletons. Sequencing input: peripheral blood. The source is a man aged 35 to 55 with COVID-19, enrolled during active disease.

This clone appeared once. V gene TRBV2 combines with J gene TRBJ2-7; D is ambiguous. Trimming left V 7 bases short and J 7 bases short, with 14 bases between. This CDR3 contains 12 residues. Germline values: CDR1 SNHLY, CDR2 FYNNEI. The CDR3 protein is CASMVSYVEQYF. CDR3 sequence (DNA): TGTGCCAGCATGGTCTCCTACGTGGAGCAGTACTTC.

The CDR3 loop reads CASSIGQGASGANVLTF. CDR3 bases: TGTGCCAGCAGCATAGGACAGGGGGCCTCTGGGGCCAACGTCCTGACTTTC. This chain uses TRBV9 with TRBJ2-6; 11 nucleotides line up with TRBD1. Trimming took 4 bases from V and 0 from J; bases not matched to a gene: 3. The CDR3 sequence is 17 residues long. Germline V CDR1 and CDR2: SGDLS, YYNGEE.

This clone was recorded once. The rearrangement uses TRBV7-2 and TRBJ2-2; 9 bases line up with TRBD2. With V trimmed by 6 bases and J by 3 bases, 5 bases remained unmatched. This CDR3 is 15 amino acids long. In germline, CDR1 is SGHTA, CDR2 FQGNSA. CDR3 nucleotides: TGTGCCAGCAGTCTTAGCGGGAGCTACACCGGGGAGCTGTTTTTT. Translated: CASSLSGSYTGELFF.

V is TRBV3-1 (or the pseudogene TRBV3-2) and J is TRBJ2-3, with D maybe TRBD2 (6 bases). This CDR3 comprises 16 residues. Germline-derived CDR1 and CDR2 are LGHDT and YNNKEL (reference sequence). Trimming left V 2 bases short and J 1 base short, with 13 bases between. The CDR3 protein is CASSQWEDSRTDTQYF. The CDR3 DNA reads TGTGCCAGCAGCCAATGGGAGGATAGCCGCACAGATACGCAGTATTTT.

This sequence joins TRBV20-1 and TRBJ2-3, with TRBD1 identical over 9 bases. The CDR3 consists of 15 residues. Germline values: CDR1 DFQATT, CDR2 SNEGSKA (reference sequence). J was trimmed by 0 bases and V by 3 bases; bases with no gene match: 4. The CDR3 DNA follows: TGCAGTGCTAGTCCCACAGGGGGCAGCACAGATACGCAGTATTTT. It yields the protein CSASPTGGSTDTQYF.

The chain joins TRBV30 to TRBJ1-5; 7 bases map to TRBD1. There are 12 residues in the CDR3. J gave up 5 bases and V 4 bases, and 2 bases lay outside the gene matches. Germline CDR1 and CDR2: GTSNPN and SVGIG (reference sequence). The CDR3 here is CAWNRGHQPQHF. CDR3 nucleotide sequence: TGTGCCTGGAACAGGGGCCATCAGCCCCAGCATTTT. Based on the CDR3 plus reference TRBV30 and TRBJ1-5, the full variable domain is SQTIHQWPATLVQPVGSPLSLECTVEGTSNPNLYWYRQAAGRGLQLLFYSVGIGQISSEVPQNLSASRPQDRQFILSSKKLLLSDSGFYLCAWNRGHQPQHFGDGTRLSIL.

The chain joins TRBV19 to TRBJ1-1; D remains ambiguous. The CDR3 spans 14 residues. V lost 3 bases, J lost 1 base, and 9 bases lay in between. Germline CDR1 reads LNHDA; CDR2 reads SQIVND (reference sequence). CDR3: CASSMSVENTEAFF. Written as DNA, the CDR3 is TGTGCCAGTAGTATGTCGGTAGAGAACACTGAAGCTTTCTTT. The whole variable domain, remainder taken from reference TRBV19 and TRBJ1-1, is DGGITQSPKYLFRKEGQNVTLSCEQNLNHDAMYWYRQDPGQGLRLIYYSQIVNDFQKGDIAEGYSVSREKKESFPLTVTSAQKNPTAFYLCASSMSVENTEAFFGQGTRLTVV.

This clone was found once. V is TRBV4-1 and J is TRBJ2-2; 11 nucleotides align to TRBD2. The V and J ends lost 0 bases and 0 bases, in that order; junction bases with no gene match: 6. The CDR3 consists of 19 residues. CDR1 is MGHRA, CDR2 YSYEKL, per germline. The CDR3 loop is CASSQDKLAGVANTGELFF. The CDR3 nucleotides are TGCGCCAGCAGCCAAGACAAACTAGCGGGGGTCGCGAACACCGGGGAGCTGTTTTTT.

The chain carries TRBV7-3 and TRBJ1-1; D gene uncertain. The CDR3 loop spans 13 amino acids. The germline CDR1 and CDR2 sequences are SGHTA and FQGTGA. V was cut by 2 bases and J by 1 base, with 5 bases left in between. CDR3 nucleotide sequence: TGTGCCAGCAGCTTAGAGGCGAACACTGAAGCTTTCTTT. This translates into CASSLEANTEAFF. The complete variable domain, with remaining parts taken from reference TRBV7-3 and TRBJ1-1, reads GAGVSQTPSNKVTEKGKYVELRCDPISGHTALYWYRQSLGQGPEFLIYFQGTGAADDSGLPNDRFFAVRPEGSVSTLKIQRTERGDSAVYLCASSLEANTEAFFGQGTRLTVV.

The V call is TRBV18, the J call TRBJ2-7; D is possibly TRBD1 (5 bases). Deletions cut 6 bases from V and 1 base from J, with 16 bases between. The CDR3 is made up of 15 amino acids. Per the germline V gene, CDR1 is KGHSH and CDR2 is LQKENI. The CDR3 bases are TGTGCCAGCTCTTCGCCCCAGGGAAAATCCTACGAGCAGTACTTC. This gives the protein CASSSPQGKSYEQYF. Using reference TRBV18 and TRBJ2-7 for the parts outside the CDR3, the full variable domain is NAGVMQNPRHLVRRRGQEARLRCSPMKGHSHVYWYRQLPEEGLKFMVYLQKENIIDESGMPKERFSAEFPKEGPSILRIQQVVRGDSAAYFCASSSPQGKSYEQYFGPGTRLTVT.

The genes are TRBV10-3 and TRBJ2-5; maybe TRBD2 (7 bases). The CDR3 is made up of 14 amino acids. V was pared by 6 bases and J by 5 bases, with 16 bases between. Germline V CDR1 and CDR2: ENHRY, SYGVKD. CDR3 sequence: CAISPAGAGETQYF. The CDR3 DNA reads as TGTGCCATCAGCCCGGCGGGGGCTGGGGAGACCCAGTACTTC.

The rearrangement links TRBV28 to TRBJ2-5; the D gene is possibly TRBD1 (5 bases). Germline CDR1 MDHEN, CDR2 SYDVKM. This CDR3 has 16 amino acids. V shed 3 bases and J shed 7 bases, with 21 bases lying between them. CDR3 coding DNA: TGTGCCAGCAGTTTCTTTCGACAGCCTCTGGTGGCGACCCAGTACTTC. This encodes CASSFFRQPLVATQYF.

The J gene is TRBJ2-3, the V gene TRBV21-1; whether TRBD2, the table's D call, matches the DNA was not checked. TRBV21-1 is flagged as a pseudogene. There are 19 residues in the CDR3. In nucleotides, the CDR3 is TGTGCCAGCAGCAAAGGGGGACTAGCGGGAGGGACCCTGCCAGATACGCAGTATTTT. Encoded protein: CASSKGGLAGGTLPDTQYF.

The chain employs TRBV18 and TRBJ2-1; 11 bases agree with TRBD2. The CDR3 length is 17 residues. The V gene end was trimmed by 1 base and the J gene end by 4 bases; junction bases not matched to a gene: 6. CDR1 KGHSH and CDR2 LQKENI come from the germline V gene. The CDR3: CASSPLLAGAVYNEQFF. In nucleotides, the CDR3 is TGTGCCAGCTCACCACTACTAGCGGGGGCGGTTTACAATGAGCAGTTCTTC.

The CDR3 sequence: CASSMGSGAHNQPQHF. In DNA, the CDR3 is TGTGCCAGTAGTATGGGTTCAGGGGCCCACAATCAGCCCCAGCATTTT. The J gene is TRBJ1-5, the V gene TRBV19, with D perhaps TRBD1 (6 bases). The V end lost 3 bases, the J end lost 3 bases, and 15 bases lay between the germline ends. This CDR3 has 16 residues. The germline V gene encodes CDR1 LNHDA and CDR2 SQIVND (reference sequence). Using reference TRBV19 and TRBJ1-5 for the parts outside the CDR3, the full variable domain is DGGITQSPKYLFRKEGQNVTLSCEQNLNHDAMYWYRQDPGQGLRLIYYSQIVNDFQKGDIAEGYSVSREKKESFPLTVTSAQKNPTAFYLCASSMGSGAHNQPQHFGDGTRLSIL.

The chain has TRBV28 and TRBJ1-2; 7 bases fit TRBD1. The J segment lost 5 bases and the V segment lost 3 bases, leaving 6 bases of the junction unmatched. The germline V gene encodes CDR1 MDHEN and CDR2 SYDVKM. The CDR3 loop spans 14 amino acids. CDR3: CASSLTAGQYGYTF. CDR3 nucleotides: TGTGCCAGCAGTTTGACGGCGGGACAGTATGGCTACACCTTC.

The rearrangement links TRBV10-3 to TRBJ2-3; 11 bases fit TRBD2. This CDR3 is built from 14 residues. The J segment lost 6 bases and the V segment lost 4 bases, leaving 3 bases of the junction unmatched. Germline-derived CDR1 and CDR2 are ENHRY and SYGVKD. The CDR3 loop reads CAISGPSGGDTQYF. The CDR3 DNA is TGTGCCATCAGTGGGCCTAGCGGGGGGGATACGCAGTATTTT.

The V gene is TRBV6-1, the J gene TRBJ1-2, with D possibly being TRBD1 (6 bases). This CDR3 has 17 amino acids. Germline V gives CDR1 MNHNS, CDR2 SASEGT. V lost 2 bases, J lost 2 bases, and 18 bases lay in between. This chain's CDR3 is CASSESSWGQGNYGYTF. For the CDR3, the DNA is TGTGCCAGCAGTGAAAGTAGCTGGGGGCAGGGAAACTATGGCTACACCTTC.

CDR3 nucleotide sequence: TGTGCCATCAGTGAGTCGCGGAATAACTATGGCTACACCTTC. Translating it yields CAISESRNNYGYTF. This chain uses TRBV10-3 with TRBJ1-2, with no clear D. The CDR3 runs 14 residues. Germline CDR1 ENHRY, CDR2 SYGVKD. The V end lost 0 bases, the J end lost 1 base, and 6 bases lay between the germline ends.

The chain recombines TRBV24-1 with TRBJ2-7; TRBD1 matches at 12 bases. This CDR3 is 15 amino acids long. V was pared by 4 bases and J by 5 bases, with 5 bases of the junction left unmatched. The germline gives CDR1 KGHDR, CDR2 SFDVKD. The DNA of the CDR3 is TGTGCCACCAGTGAGACCGGGACAGGGGGCGACGAGCAGTACTTC. Translated: CATSETGTGGDEQYF.

V and J are TRBV19 and TRBJ1-3; D is unclear. The CDR3 has 14 amino acids. Looked up from germline, CDR1 is LNHDA and CDR2 is SQIVND (reference sequence). V was trimmed by 3 bases and J by 4 bases, leaving 10 bases between them. CDR3 sequence: CASSIEGAGNTIYF. The CDR3 DNA reads as TGTGCCAGTAGTATCGAGGGAGCCGGAAACACCATATATTTT.